Listed here is a single TCR beta chain. This clonotype has at least ten counts. Its antigen is still unknown. One base away there is no much larger clone; base qualities are not given. In the ophthalmopathy patients, disease was moderately to severely active, with a Clinical Activity Score of 3 or more, a NOSPECS grade of 4 or more, and a duration of less than 3 months. Patients with uncontrolled infections, other autoimmune diseases, pregnancy or lactation were excluded. Diagnoses were established on the basis of clinical symptoms, serum thyroxine and TRAb, thyroid ultrasound, and orbital computed tomography. Ficoll-Paque density gradient centrifugation was used to isolate PBMCs from around 10 ml of fresh peripheral blood. Trizol reagent was used to extract total RNA, and RNA quality was then checked on an Agilent 2100 Bioanalyzer. The trim is 6 bases for V and 7 bases for J, with a gap of 15 bases between the germline ends. As encoded in the germline V gene, CDR1 is MDHEN while CDR2 is SYDVKM. The CDR3 goes from the cysteine to the phenylalanine over 13 residues. Only the CDR3 region is kept as DNA, spanning 39 bases read in frame from base 1.

The source of the sample is a study of T cells in Graves' hyperthyroidism and ophthalmopathy (dated 2019 in TCRdb). With respect to the entire study: Peripheral blood samples were taken at the time of initial diagnosis, prior to any treatment. After blood sampling, hyperthyroidism patients were treated with methimazole at a starting dose of 30 mg daily, and ophthalmopathy patients were treated with high-dose intravenous methylprednisolone. Thyroid tissue and blood T-cell repertoires from several Graves' hyperthyroidism patients were also compared in the study. The paper reports TCR Vbeta CDR3 sequencing of 130 to 150 peripheral blood samples: approximately 41 ophthalmopathy, over 70 hyperthyroidism and around 17 progressor patients. An independent validation cohort of 18 to 20 hyperthyroidism patients and 15 or so patients who later progressed to ophthalmopathy tested prospective prediction of ophthalmopathy. The roughly 91 discovery patients were randomly divided into training and test sets at a 7:3 ratio. To identify distinguishing TCR V-J signatures, a discovery cohort of around 100 patients was used, comprising approximately 40 with Graves' ophthalmopathy and some 60 with stable Graves' hyperthyroidism.

Amplification of TCR beta CDR3 regions was carried out from RNA transcripts. For the first round of RT-PCR on the TCR CDR3, the HTBI primer set was used together with the Qiagen OneStep RT-PCR kit. Libraries were constructed in a second round of multiplex PCR, after which size selection and purification were carried out. Paired-end sequencing of the libraries was performed with 100 bp reads on an Illumina HiSeq2000. Concerning the study's data processing: SOAPnuke was used to process the raw data, removing reads that contained adapters or uncalled bases, had a mean Phred below 15, or lacked an exact match to the constant primer or identifier. COPE v1.2.5 was used to merge the high-quality paired reads, and each unique nucleotide sequence was defined as a clonotype. Clonotypes were aligned to IMGT TRBV, TRBD and TRBJ reference segments using MiTCR v1.1. Only V-J combinations with frequency above 0.0001, covering about 99% of repertoires, were analysed. The TCS score was defined as the ratio of F50 (clonal expansion) to E x V (chaos), calculated using BLOSUM62-based TCRdist between CDR3 peptides within each V-J. Welch's t-statistics and random forest reduced 500 to 650 V-J features to roughly 13, which were used in a naive Bayes classifier (R e1071). Using fastp trimming at Q25 and MiXCR clonotype assembly, TCRdb reanalyzed the public sequencing data and kept in-frame beta chains. Each entry is one CDR3 protein sequence, shown with its most common DNA and genes. The V and J calls, along with clone size, are taken from TCRdb and not from the paper's own processing. This sample has 400,000 or so distinct CDR3 sequences in its table, and roughly an eighth of those were observed once. Together, the top ten hold over 25% of the sample.

Study-wide conclusions, independent of this receptor: Sample size was not statistically predetermined, and investigators were not blinded to group allocation. In cross-validation, a model built on a 13 V-J signature told ophthalmopathy apart from stable hyperthyroidism with 87.88% sensitivity and about 81% specificity, and in testing the same model reached 80%/75%. Most expanded thyroid clonotypes (frequency above 0.001) were also detected in blood, suggesting blood repertoires may reflect thyroid immune responses. During validation, the model predicted progression to ophthalmopathy a median of roughly six months ahead of onset, with just under 71% sensitivity and about 75% specificity.

The chain was built from TRBV28 and TRBJ2-5; a weak D assignment points to TRBD1 (5 bases agree). The receptor comes from a man aged 45-60 years with Graves' ophthalmopathy. The sequencing sample was made of blood. The sequenced DNA is TGTGCCAGCAGCCCCCGGGCAGGGTTGACCCAGTACTTC. It translates to CASSPRAGLTQYF.